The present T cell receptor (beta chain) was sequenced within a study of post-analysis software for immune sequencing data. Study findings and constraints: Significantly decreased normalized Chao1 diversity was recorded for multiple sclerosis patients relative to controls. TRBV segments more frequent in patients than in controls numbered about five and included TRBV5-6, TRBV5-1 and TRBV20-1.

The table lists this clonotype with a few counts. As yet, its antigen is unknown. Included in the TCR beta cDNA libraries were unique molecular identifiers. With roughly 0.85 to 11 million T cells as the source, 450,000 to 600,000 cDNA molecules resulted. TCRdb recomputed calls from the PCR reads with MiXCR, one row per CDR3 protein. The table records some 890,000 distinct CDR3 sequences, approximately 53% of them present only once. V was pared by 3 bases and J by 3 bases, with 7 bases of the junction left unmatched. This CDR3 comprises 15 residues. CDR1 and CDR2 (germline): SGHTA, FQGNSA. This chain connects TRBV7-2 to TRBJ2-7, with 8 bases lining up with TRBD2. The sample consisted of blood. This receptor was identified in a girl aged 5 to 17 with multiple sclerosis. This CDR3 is CASSFERGRYYEQYF. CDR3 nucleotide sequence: TGTGCCAGCAGCTTCGAGCGGGGGAGATACTACGAGCAGTACTTC.